This T cell receptor beta chain was observed in a study of cytomegalovirus exposure and HLA in healthy donors. Findings of the study overall: Among CMV-associated TCR beta chains, most appeared HLA-restricted in a later analysis. A later analysis reportedly identified an Asian-associated ancestry cluster as carrying fewer N-insertions than the roughly 600-donor mean. Presence/absence analyses treated sequencing depth as roughly uniform across donors.

The PCR used 60 Vbeta and 13 Jbeta primers. Here immunoSEQ multiplex PCR was the method, and the copy in TCRdb shows in-frame clones only, minus some. The sample yields about 69,000 clones, approximately 74% seen once. Comment on this clone: Its antigen is currently unknown.

The sequenced sample was PBMCs. The origin of this receptor is a woman between 25 and 40 years old in good health and CMV-seropositive.

Written as DNA, the CDR3 is TGTGCCAGCTCGTCGACAGGGGGCTGGACTGAAGCTTTCTTT. This sequence encodes CASSSTGGWTEAFF. This rearrangement joins TRBV18 to TRBJ1-1; 10 bases map to TRBD1. V lost 6 bases to trimming and J lost 5 bases; unmatched junction nucleotides: 6. Germline CDR1 KGHSH, CDR2 LQKENI. The CDR3 sequence is 14 residues long.